Presented here are 16 T cell receptor beta chains from one specimen sequenced in a study of blood T cell repertoires in COVID-19. TCRdb's copy holds only in-frame clones and misses some; the assay was immunoSEQ multiplex PCR. Among some 150,000 clones listed, roughly 88% were seen once. What was sequenced was peripheral blood. Receptors originate from a woman aged 55 to 70 with acute or convalescent COVID-19.

This chain connects TRBV5-1 to TRBJ1-1; 8 bases line up with TRBD1. Trimming at V came to 0 bases and at J to 6 bases, leaving 7 bases not matched to a gene. This CDR3 has 15 residues. The germline gives CDR1 SGHRS, CDR2 YFSETQ. The CDR3 loop reads CASSLGTGRQPEAFF. The CDR3 nucleotides are TGCGCCAGCAGCTTGGGGACAGGGAGGCAACCTGAAGCTTTCTTT.

This rearrangement joins TRBV7-2 to TRBJ1-5, with 9 bases fitting TRBD1. This CDR3 is built from 16 residues. The J segment lost 3 bases and the V segment lost 6 bases, leaving 9 bases of the junction unmatched. CDR1 and CDR2 (germline): SGHTA, FQGNSA. As DNA, the CDR3 is TGTGCCAGCAGGGGGCTCGGGACAGGGCTCAATCAGCCCCAGCATTTT. Residues: CASRGLGTGLNQPQHF.

This chain connects TRBV29-1 to TRBJ1-1; TRBD1 might be the D (5 bases). V lost 3 bases and J lost 11, with 16 bases in between. The CDR3 has 12 amino acids. Germline CDR1 is SQVTM and CDR2 is ANQGSEA. For the CDR3, the DNA is TGCAGCGTTGATAATCGGGCCAGGGCTGCTTTCTTT. It specifies CSVDNRARAAFF.

The rearrangement links TRBV7-2 to TRBJ1-1; tentative D call: TRBD1 (5 bases). Trimming cost V 3 bases and J 11 bases, with 19 bases left between them. This CDR3 comprises 14 residues. Per the germline V gene, CDR1 is SGHTA and CDR2 is FQGNSA. This chain's CDR3 is CASSFGVWGDAAFF. The CDR3 DNA sequence: TGTGCCAGCAGCTTCGGGGTTTGGGGGGACGCCGCTTTCTTT.

This chain connects TRBV11-2 to TRBJ1-2, with a weak D call TRBD1 (5 bases). The V gene lost 4 bases and the J gene lost 8 bases, with 17 bases spanning the gap. The CDR3 is 14 residues long. From germline, CDR1 is SGHAT and CDR2 FQNNGV. The CDR3: CASSSVDSVGGYTF. The CDR3 DNA sequence: TGTGCCAGCAGCTCCGTCGACAGCGTGGGAGGCTACACCTTC.

The rearrangement links TRBV9 to TRBJ1-1, with D perhaps TRBD1 (5 bases). The CDR3 spans 13 residues. Germline assignment: CDR1 SGDLS and CDR2 YYNGEE. Trimming pared 3 bases from V and 11 bases from J, leaving 17 bases between. CDR3 amino acids: CASSGAGAGRAFF. The CDR3 DNA sequence: TGTGCCAGCAGCGGGGCGGGAGCGGGACGGGCTTTCTTT.

This clone was detected once. The chain joins TRBV29-1 to TRBJ1-1; D is uncertain. The CDR3 is made up of 11 amino acids. V was pared by 6 bases and J by 0 bases, with 5 bases between. The germline CDR1 and CDR2 sequences are SQVTM and ANQGSEA. The CDR3 coding sequence is TGCAGCGTGGCCCTGAACACTGAAGCTTTCTTT. Its protein product is CSVALNTEAFF.

J is TRBJ2-3 and V is TRBV5-4; 12 bases are a match to TRBD2. V lost 0 bases and J lost 1; bases outside the gene matches: 6. CDR1 SGHNT and CDR2 YYREEE come from the germline V gene (reference sequence). The CDR3 contains 18 residues. This CDR3 reads CASSLDLAGGLGTDTQYF. The CDR3 coding sequence is TGTGCCAGCAGCTTGGACCTAGCGGGGGGGCTGGGCACAGATACGCAGTATTTT.

Worth noting for this clone: At the DNA level, this CDR3 is encoded by other sequences in the same sample as well. The chain joins TRBV18 to TRBJ1-4, with 8 bases that match TRBD1. The germline V gene has CDR1 KGHSH and CDR2 LQKENI. This CDR3 has 15 amino acids. The junction had 3 bases not matched to a gene; V was cut back by 1 base and J by 5 bases. The CDR3 bases are TGTGCCAGCTCACCACGGACAGGGAGGAATGAAAAACTGTTTTTT. Translated: CASSPRTGRNEKLFF.

The genes are TRBV11-2 and TRBJ1-3; D is uncertain. The V and J ends lost 4 bases and 0 bases respectively, with 10 bases between them. Germline V gene data show CDR1 as SGHAT and CDR2 as FQNNGV. The CDR3 covers 15 residues. CDR3 loop: CASSSQGSSGNTIYF. Here the CDR3 DNA reads TGTGCCAGCAGCTCACAAGGGAGCTCTGGAAACACCATATATTTT.

The V gene is TRBV24-1, the J gene TRBJ2-7, with 8 bases identical to TRBD1. V gave up 4 bases and J gave up 5 bases; unmatched junction bases: 12. This CDR3 has 16 residues. CDR1 and CDR2 from the germline V gene are KGHDR and SFDVKD. This CDR3 is CATSEPQPGQENEQYF. The CDR3 DNA sequence: TGTGCCACCAGTGAACCTCAACCGGGACAGGAGAACGAGCAGTACTTC.

The CDR3 DNA follows: TGTGCCAGCAGTTACTCGTTGGGGGCAAGCACTGAAGCTTTCTTT. Translated, it gives CASSYSLGASTEAFF. This chain joins TRBV6-5 and TRBJ1-1, with D tentatively TRBD1 (6 bases). Germline V lookup: CDR1 MNHEY, CDR2 SVGAGI. CDR3 length: 15 residues. V lost 0 bases to trimming and J lost 4 bases, with 12 bases between them.

This sequence joins TRBV15 and TRBJ1-3, with 8 bases aligning to TRBD1. The length of the CDR3 is 16 residues. The V gene's germline CDR1 is LNHNV and CDR2 YYDKDF (reference sequence). V lost 7 bases and J lost 1; bases outside the gene matches: 9. The CDR3 sequence: CATTRTGSSSGNTIYF. In DNA, the CDR3 is TGTGCCACCACCCGGACAGGGTCTAGTTCTGGAAACACCATATATTTT.

The V call is TRBV7-2, the J call TRBJ1-2, with D possibly TRBD1 on 6 matching bases. The CDR3 is 16 residues long. With 1 base removed from V and 5 bases from J, the gap between germline ends came to 17 bases. CDR1 is SGHTA, CDR2 FQGNSA, per germline. The CDR3: CASSLDGGTPTYGYTF. Here the CDR3 DNA reads TGTGCCAGCAGCTTAGACGGTGGGACACCGACATATGGCTACACCTTC.

CDR3 sequence: CASSLGTGGDPEQYF. The CDR3 DNA is TGTGCCAGCAGTTTAGGAACAGGGGGCGATCCCGAGCAGTACTTC. The chain carries TRBV28 and TRBJ2-7; 9 nucleotides align to TRBD1. CDR1 is MDHEN, CDR2 SYDVKM, per germline. This CDR3 is 15 amino acids long. J was trimmed by 6 bases and V by 2 bases; bases with no gene match: 8.

The chain links TRBV7-9 to TRBJ2-1; D might be TRBD1 (5 bases). V was trimmed by 4 bases and J by 8 bases, leaving 15 bases between them. The CDR3 covers 14 residues. Per germline, CDR1 SEHNR and CDR2 FQNEAQ (reference sequence). The chain's CDR3 is CASSSLTRVDEQFF. CDR3 nucleotides: TGTGCCAGCAGCTCGCTAACCAGGGTCGATGAGCAGTTCTTC.